These T cell receptor beta chains were read from a single sample in a study of human T cells and chemical hapten exposure. TCRdb reanalysed the RACE reads using MiXCR and keeps one entry per CDR3 protein. The data contain 35,000 to 45,000 distinct CDR3 sequences, approximately 9% of them singletons. The input for sequencing was whole blood, taken in connection with sensitization to the hapten diphenylcyclopropenone (DPC). The receptors were sampled from a woman in her thirties or forties with alopecia areata. Some clones in this sample may be carry-over from other donors' samples. CDR3s include the opening cysteine and the closing phenylalanine or tryptophan. D genes are given only for firm matches.

d_gene: NA
j_gene: TRBJ2-7
v_gene: TRBV13
CDR3aa: CASSHASHPGYEQYF

d_gene: TRBD2
j_gene: TRBJ2-1
v_gene: TRBV7-2
CDR3aa: CASSPGLGFNEQFF

d_gene: TRBD2
j_gene: TRBJ2-1
v_gene: TRBV7-2
CDR3aa: CASSLVAGGMNEQFF

d_gene: NA
j_gene: TRBJ1-2
v_gene: TRBV20-1
CDR3aa: CSASLDGYTF

d_gene: NA
j_gene: TRBJ2-3
v_gene: TRBV28
CDR3aa: CASSSPGASTDTQYF

d_gene: NA
j_gene: TRBJ2-3
v_gene: TRBV20-1
CDR3aa: CSALQASTDTQYF

d_gene: TRBD1
j_gene: TRBJ1-5
v_gene: TRBV20-1
CDR3aa: CSARRTGGNQPQHF

d_gene: NA
j_gene: TRBJ2-7
v_gene: TRBV29-1
CDR3aa: CSVEVGSYEQYF

d_gene: NA
j_gene: TRBJ1-2
v_gene: TRBV4-1
CDR3aa: CASSQDSFGRGGYGYTF

d_gene: NA
j_gene: TRBJ1-1
v_gene: TRBV7-3
CDR3aa: CASSAGMNTEAFF

d_gene: TRBD1
j_gene: TRBJ1-6
v_gene: TRBV7-8
CDR3aa: CASSPRTGGSYNSPLHF

d_gene: NA
j_gene: TRBJ2-7
v_gene: TRBV20-1
CDR3aa: CSARDAQLPYEQYF

d_gene: NA
j_gene: TRBJ1-5
v_gene: TRBV25-1
CDR3aa: CASSEFAGQPQHF

d_gene: NA
j_gene: TRBJ2-7
v_gene: TRBV28
CDR3aa: CASRVGGGSYEQYF

d_gene: TRBD1
j_gene: TRBJ2-7
v_gene: TRBV12-3/TRBV12-4
CDR3aa: CASSQTGSYEQYF

d_gene: NA
j_gene: TRBJ2-7
v_gene: TRBV2
CDR3aa: CASSDKGSSYEQYF

d_gene: NA
j_gene: TRBJ2-2
v_gene: TRBV29-1
CDR3aa: CSVQQGTGELFF

d_gene: NA
j_gene: TRBJ2-1
v_gene: TRBV9
CDR3aa: CASHPGPGAGEQFF

d_gene: NA
j_gene: TRBJ2-3
v_gene: TRBV3-1
CDR3aa: CASSPKGGRGNTNSRTDTQYF

d_gene: TRBD1
j_gene: TRBJ1-2
v_gene: TRBV4-1
CDR3aa: CASSQVGQGSYGYTF

d_gene: NA
j_gene: TRBJ2-3
v_gene: TRBV11-2
CDR3aa: CASSFSEQGFLTDTQYF

d_gene: NA
j_gene: TRBJ2-3
v_gene: TRBV7-6
CDR3aa: CASSPDPGVDTQYF

d_gene: NA
j_gene: TRBJ2-2
v_gene: TRBV7-6
CDR3aa: CASSLRTGTNTGELFF

d_gene: NA
j_gene: TRBJ2-3
v_gene: TRBV28
CDR3aa: CASRRQATPDTQYF

d_gene: NA
j_gene: TRBJ2-1
v_gene: TRBV20-1
CDR3aa: CSARDTASYNEQFF

d_gene: NA
j_gene: TRBJ1-2
v_gene: TRBV3-1
CDR3aa: CASQRGRDYGYTF

d_gene: NA
j_gene: TRBJ2-7
v_gene: TRBV5-1
CDR3aa: CASSLGGTSYEQYF

d_gene: TRBD2
j_gene: TRBJ2-3
v_gene: TRBV6-4
CDR3aa: CASSQTSGTTDTQYF

d_gene: NA
j_gene: TRBJ2-1
v_gene: TRBV5-6
CDR3aa: CASSLAPLPPINEQFF

d_gene: TRBD2
j_gene: TRBJ2-7
v_gene: TRBV2
CDR3aa: CASRVSGGSYEQYF

d_gene: TRBD1
j_gene: TRBJ2-5
v_gene: TRBV5-1
CDR3aa: CASSLGQGQTQYF

d_gene: TRBD2
j_gene: TRBJ2-2
v_gene: TRBV6-5
CDR3aa: CASSSLLRGENTGELFF

d_gene: TRBD1
j_gene: TRBJ2-7
v_gene: TRBV28
CDR3aa: CASSPIGRAGGREQYF

d_gene: NA
j_gene: TRBJ1-1
v_gene: TRBV4-1
CDR3aa: CASSQGQGPTEAFF

d_gene: NA
j_gene: TRBJ2-2
v_gene: TRBV7-2
CDR3aa: CASSLRRTTGELFF

d_gene: TRBD2
j_gene: TRBJ2-5
v_gene: TRBV24-1
CDR3aa: CLTFERGPETQYF

d_gene: NA
j_gene: TRBJ2-6
v_gene: TRBV2
CDR3aa: CASSGDSGANVLTF

d_gene: NA
j_gene: TRBJ1-1
v_gene: TRBV14
CDR3aa: CASSYRSSFSEAFF

d_gene: TRBD1
j_gene: TRBJ2-3
v_gene: TRBV4-3
CDR3aa: CASSQGDRDPDTDTQYF

d_gene: NA
j_gene: TRBJ2-1
v_gene: TRBV29-1
CDR3aa: CSGGLRTYNEQFF

d_gene: TRBD1
j_gene: TRBJ1-1
v_gene: TRBV14
CDR3aa: CASSQRSYRGNTEAFF

d_gene: TRBD2
j_gene: TRBJ2-7
v_gene: TRBV5-1
CDR3aa: CASSLLPSGGSYEQYF

d_gene: TRBD2
j_gene: TRBJ2-1
v_gene: TRBV3-1
CDR3aa: CASSPAQASGDNEQFF

d_gene: NA
j_gene: TRBJ1-5
v_gene: TRBV7-6
CDR3aa: CASSLGGNGPQHF

d_gene: NA
j_gene: TRBJ2-1
v_gene: TRBV2
CDR3aa: CASSPPDNEQFF

d_gene: NA
j_gene: TRBJ2-3
v_gene: TRBV7-2
CDR3aa: CASSSTGVPSTDTQYF

d_gene: TRBD1
j_gene: TRBJ2-7
v_gene: TRBV18
CDR3aa: CVSSPNRGLPEQYF

d_gene: TRBD2
j_gene: TRBJ2-1
v_gene: TRBV11-1
CDR3aa: CASSGALAGGYNEQFF

d_gene: NA
j_gene: TRBJ1-1
v_gene: TRBV24-1
CDR3aa: CATSGPGPEAFF

d_gene: TRBD1
j_gene: TRBJ2-3
v_gene: TRBV6-4
CDR3aa: CASSRDRSGTDTQYF

d_gene: NA
j_gene: TRBJ1-1
v_gene: TRBV5-1
CDR3aa: CASSPVVLNTEAFF

d_gene: TRBD2
j_gene: TRBJ2-5
v_gene: TRBV7-2
CDR3aa: CASSQNRLAGTQYF

d_gene: NA
j_gene: TRBJ2-7
v_gene: TRBV7-9
CDR3aa: CASSLAPLSIHEQYF

d_gene: NA
j_gene: TRBJ1-2
v_gene: TRBV20-1
CDR3aa: CSAQRGVADGYTF

d_gene: NA
j_gene: TRBJ2-7
v_gene: TRBV20-1
CDR3aa: CSARISSSYEQYF

d_gene: NA
j_gene: TRBJ2-3
v_gene: TRBV5-1
CDR3aa: CASSFRTEHTDTQYF

d_gene: NA
j_gene: TRBJ2-7
v_gene: TRBV29-1
CDR3aa: CSARDILYEQYF

d_gene: NA
j_gene: TRBJ1-1
v_gene: TRBV28
CDR3aa: CASSETGGTEAFF

d_gene: TRBD1
j_gene: TRBJ2-1
v_gene: TRBV11-2
CDR3aa: CASSRTGVPYNEQFF